Listed below are T cell receptor beta chains from one sample, sequenced in a study of CD8+ T cells in alopecia areata. Assay: immunoSEQ multiplex PCR; the TCRdb copy retains only in-frame clones and omits some. The top ten clones hold about 14% of a sample with approximately 160,000 clones, approximately 57% of them seen once. The source was CD4+ T cells sorted from blood, collected at week 24, from a patient treated with tofacitinib. The receptors stem from a human donor with alopecia areata. CDR3s include the opening cysteine and the closing phenylalanine or tryptophan. Fields, in order: V gene, J gene, clone size, D gene, CDR3 length, CDR3 DNA, CDR3 protein. A D gene is named only where the DNA matches it firmly. Rows give clone size only sometimes, using once, few, many, or a class for an expanded clone.

v_gene: TRBV4-2; j_gene: TRBJ2-1; abundance: NA; d_gene: TRBD1; len: 16; CDR3nt: TGTGCCAGCAGCCAAGAGTTCGGGACAGGGGGCTATGAGCAGTTCTTC; CDR3aa: CASSQEFGTGGYEQFF
v_gene: TRBV6-6; j_gene: TRBJ2-1; abundance: few; d_gene: NA; len: 15; CDR3nt: TGTGCCAGCAGTTACTTGACAGGTGTCCTCAATGAGCAGTTCTTC; CDR3aa: CASSYLTGVLNEQFF
v_gene: TRBV29-1; j_gene: TRBJ1-5; abundance: NA; d_gene: NA; len: 11; CDR3nt: TGCAGCGTTGCAAGAGGTCAGCCCCAGCATTTT; CDR3aa: CSVARGQPQHF
v_gene: TRBV25-1; j_gene: TRBJ1-1; abundance: NA; d_gene: TRBD1; len: 15; CDR3nt: TGTGCCAGCAGTAAACAGGGGGCTAAAGGCACTGAAGCTTTCTTT; CDR3aa: CASSKQGAKGTEAFF
v_gene: TRBV4-2; j_gene: TRBJ2-7; abundance: NA; d_gene: TRBD1; len: 15; CDR3nt: TGTGCCAGCAGCCAAGGCGGGCCAGGGGGCGACGAGCAGTACTTC; CDR3aa: CASSQGGPGGDEQYF
v_gene: TRBV7-8; j_gene: TRBJ2-3; abundance: NA; d_gene: NA; len: 13; CDR3nt: TGTGCCAGCAGCCCGCGGTCCGGGGATACGCAGTATTTT; CDR3aa: CASSPRSGDTQYF
v_gene: TRBV30; j_gene: TRBJ1-6; abundance: NA; d_gene: NA; len: 15; CDR3nt: TGTGCCTCCACGCGGGAAAGCTCCTATAATTCACCCCTCCACTTT; CDR3aa: CASTRESSYNSPLHF
v_gene: TRBV4-1; j_gene: TRBJ1-4; abundance: NA; d_gene: NA; len: 14; CDR3nt: TGCGCCAGCAGCCAAGAAGGGACGTTTGAAAAACTGTTTTTT; CDR3aa: CASSQEGTFEKLFF
v_gene: TRBV29-1; j_gene: TRBJ2-5; abundance: NA; d_gene: NA; len: 13; CDR3nt: TGCAGCGTTGCGGTTGGCAGTCAAGAGACCCAGTACTTC; CDR3aa: CSVAVGSQETQYF
v_gene: TRBV30; j_gene: TRBJ1-1; abundance: NA; d_gene: NA; len: 14; CDR3nt: TGTGCCTGGAGTGTACATGGGGGATGGACTGAAGCTTTCTTT; CDR3aa: CAWSVHGGWTEAFF
v_gene: TRBV28; j_gene: TRBJ1-4; abundance: NA; d_gene: NA; len: 14; CDR3nt: TGTGCCAGCAGTCTGACCGCAACTAATGAAAAACTGTTTTTT; CDR3aa: CASSLTATNEKLFF